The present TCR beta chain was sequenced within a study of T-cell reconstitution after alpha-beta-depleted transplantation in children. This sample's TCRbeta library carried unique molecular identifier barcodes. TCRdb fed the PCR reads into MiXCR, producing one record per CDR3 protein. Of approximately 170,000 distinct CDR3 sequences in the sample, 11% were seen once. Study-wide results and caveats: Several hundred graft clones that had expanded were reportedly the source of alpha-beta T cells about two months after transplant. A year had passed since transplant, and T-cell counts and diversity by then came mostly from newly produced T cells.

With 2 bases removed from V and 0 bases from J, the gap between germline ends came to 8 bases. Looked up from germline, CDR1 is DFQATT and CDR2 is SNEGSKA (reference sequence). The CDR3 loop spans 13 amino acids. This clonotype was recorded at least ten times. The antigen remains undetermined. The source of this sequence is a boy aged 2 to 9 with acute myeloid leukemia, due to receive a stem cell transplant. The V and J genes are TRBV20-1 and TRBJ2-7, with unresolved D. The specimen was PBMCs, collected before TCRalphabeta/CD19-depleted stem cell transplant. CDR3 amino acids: CSARRRSSYEQYF. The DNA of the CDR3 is TGCAGTGCTAGACGGCGTAGCTCCTACGAGCAGTACTTC.